This T cell receptor (beta chain) was captured in a study of blood T cell repertoires in COVID-19. Study context: Nucleic acid was either cDNA or gDNA, and it came from T cells, B-cell-depleted T cells, or PBMCs.

This CDR3 region has 13 residues. Germline-derived CDR1 and CDR2 are WNHNN and SYGVQD (reference sequence). V was pared by 3 bases and J by 3 bases, with 6 bases between. Using immunoSEQ multiplex PCR, the repertoire was profiled, and TCRdb retains in-frame clones only, with some absent. The table shows roughly 83,000 clones, with approximately 86% occurring only once. This receptor was obtained from a man older than 75 with active or convalescent COVID-19. Material: peripheral blood. The V call is TRBV10-1, the J call TRBJ1-3; D call uncertain. For the CDR3, the DNA is TGCGCCAGCAGTGAAATCGGTGGAAACACCATATATTTT. Protein: CASSEIGGNTIYF.